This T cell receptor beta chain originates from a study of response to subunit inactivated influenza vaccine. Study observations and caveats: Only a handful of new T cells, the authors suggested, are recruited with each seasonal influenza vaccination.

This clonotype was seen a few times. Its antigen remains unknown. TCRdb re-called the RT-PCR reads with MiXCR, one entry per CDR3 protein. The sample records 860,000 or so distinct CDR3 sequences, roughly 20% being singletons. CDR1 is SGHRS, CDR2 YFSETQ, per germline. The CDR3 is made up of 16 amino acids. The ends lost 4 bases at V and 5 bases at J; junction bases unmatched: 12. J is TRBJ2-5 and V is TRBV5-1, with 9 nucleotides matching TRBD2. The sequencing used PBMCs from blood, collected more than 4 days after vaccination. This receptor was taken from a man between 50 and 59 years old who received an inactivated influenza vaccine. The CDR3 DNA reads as TGCGCCAGCAGCCCCGGGACTAGCTCTGGGGGGGAGACCCAGTACTTC. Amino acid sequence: CASSPGTSSGGETQYF. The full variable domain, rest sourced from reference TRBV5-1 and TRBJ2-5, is KAGVTQTPRYLIKTRGQQVTLSCSPISGHRSVSWYQQTPGQGLQFLFEYFSETQRNKGNFPGRFSGRQFSNSRSEMNVSTLELGDSALYLCASSPGTSSGGETQYFGPGTRLLVL.